This is a list of T cell receptor beta chains from one sample in a study of CD8 T cells in ankylosing spondylitis. Using its own MiXCR run on the 5' RACE reads, TCRdb lists one record per CDR3 protein. The repertoire includes some 240,000 distinct CDR3 sequences, approximately 7.4% of them detected once, and 13% to 15% sits in the top ten. Source material: blood, either unsorted or a sorted T cell fraction (not recorded which). These receptors were collected from a male donor with ankylosing spondylitis. Both conserved end residues are part of each CDR3. The order of the fields is CDR3 length, J gene, clone size, V gene, D gene, CDR3 DNA, CDR3 protein. D genes are given only for firm matches. Not all rows give a size; the values are once, few, many and, for expanded clones, a class.

len: 13; j_gene: TRBJ2-7; abundance: many; v_gene: TRBV12-3/TRBV12-4; d_gene: NA; CDR3nt: TGTGCCAGCAGTTTATCGGAACGCTACGAGCAGTACTTC; CDR3aa: CASSLSERYEQYF
len: 16; j_gene: TRBJ2-7; abundance: many; v_gene: TRBV28; d_gene: TRBD1; CDR3nt: TGTGCCAGCAGTTTATTCGGACAGGGGTCCTCCTACGAGCAGTACTTC; CDR3aa: CASSLFGQGSSYEQYF
len: 16; j_gene: TRBJ2-1; abundance: few; v_gene: TRBV7-7; d_gene: NA; CDR3nt: TGTGCTAGCAGCCCCAGGGACTCGATGCCTACAAATGAGCAGTTCTTC; CDR3aa: CASSPRDSMPTNEQFF
len: 14; j_gene: TRBJ2-5; abundance: many; v_gene: TRBV5-1; d_gene: NA; CDR3nt: TGCGCCAGCACCCTTAGGGGGGGGCAAGAGACCCAGTACTTC; CDR3aa: CASTLRGGQETQYF
len: 14; j_gene: TRBJ1-6; abundance: many; v_gene: TRBV9; d_gene: NA; CDR3nt: TGTGCCAGCAGCGACCGACAGGCCTATTCACCCCTCCACTTT; CDR3aa: CASSDRQAYSPLHF
len: 13; j_gene: TRBJ2-5; abundance: many; v_gene: TRBV4-3; d_gene: NA; CDR3nt: TGCGCCAGCAGCCAAGCTGGTATCCAGACCCAGTACTTC; CDR3aa: CASSQAGIQTQYF
len: 13; j_gene: TRBJ1-2; abundance: many; v_gene: TRBV4-3; d_gene: NA; CDR3nt: TGCGCCAGCAGCCGCACGGGTCGCGTGGGCTACACCTTC; CDR3aa: CASSRTGRVGYTF
len: 15; j_gene: TRBJ2-7; abundance: NA; v_gene: TRBV4-2; d_gene: TRBD2; CDR3nt: TGTGCCAGCAGCCAAGAACAGCGGGGATCCCACGAGCAGTACTTC; CDR3aa: CASSQEQRGSHEQYF
len: 15; j_gene: TRBJ2-3; abundance: many; v_gene: TRBV28; d_gene: TRBD2; CDR3nt: TGTGCCAGCAGTTTAGGGGGGGGTAACACAGATACGCAGTATTTT; CDR3aa: CASSLGGGNTDTQYF
len: 11; j_gene: TRBJ2-2; abundance: NA; v_gene: TRBV30; d_gene: NA; CDR3nt: TGTGCCTGGGTCCCCACCGGGGAGCTGTTTTTT; CDR3aa: CAWVPTGELFF
len: 16; j_gene: TRBJ2-1; abundance: many; v_gene: TRBV4-2; d_gene: TRBD2; CDR3nt: TGTGCCAGCAGCCAAGAACCGGGACTAGCGTATGATGAGCAGTTCTTC; CDR3aa: CASSQEPGLAYDEQFF
len: 13; j_gene: TRBJ1-1; abundance: NA; v_gene: TRBV5-5; d_gene: NA; CDR3nt: TGTGCCAGCAGCTTGGATACAGGTGTATGGGCTTTCTTT; CDR3aa: CASSLDTGVWAFF
len: 13; j_gene: TRBJ1-2; abundance: many; v_gene: TRBV15; d_gene: NA; CDR3nt: TGTGCCACCAGCAGAGGGGTCGGCTATGGCTACACCTTC; CDR3aa: CATSRGVGYGYTF
len: 14; j_gene: TRBJ2-5; abundance: NA; v_gene: TRBV7-6; d_gene: NA; CDR3nt: TGTGCCAGCAGCGCCTACAGGAGAGGAGAGACCCAGTACTTC; CDR3aa: CASSAYRRGETQYF
len: 14; j_gene: TRBJ2-3; abundance: many; v_gene: TRBV27; d_gene: NA; CDR3nt: TGTGCCAGCAGTCTCGGACAGGGAGGGGATACGCAGTATTTT; CDR3aa: CASSLGQGGDTQYF
len: 13; j_gene: TRBJ2-2; abundance: many; v_gene: TRBV7-9; d_gene: NA; CDR3nt: TGTGCCAGCAGCTTGGAGGGCACCGGGGAGCTGTTTTTT; CDR3aa: CASSLEGTGELFF
len: 16; j_gene: TRBJ2-3; abundance: many; v_gene: TRBV6-5; d_gene: TRBD2; CDR3nt: TGTGCCAGCAGTTACTCCCCTAGCGGAAGCATTGATACGCAGTATTTT; CDR3aa: CASSYSPSGSIDTQYF
len: 11; j_gene: TRBJ1-2; abundance: many; v_gene: TRBV20-1; d_gene: NA; CDR3nt: TGCAGTGCTAGGGAGGACTATGGCTACACCTTC; CDR3aa: CSAREDYGYTF
len: 11; j_gene: TRBJ2-5; abundance: many; v_gene: TRBV10-1; d_gene: NA; CDR3nt: TGCGCCAGCAGTGGATTAGAGACCCAGTACTTC; CDR3aa: CASSGLETQYF
len: 15; j_gene: TRBJ2-2; abundance: many; v_gene: TRBV20-1; d_gene: TRBD2; CDR3nt: TGCAGTGCCACGACTAGCGCGAGGCGAACCGGGGAGCTGTTTTTT; CDR3aa: CSATTSARRTGELFF
len: 15; j_gene: TRBJ1-6; abundance: many; v_gene: TRBV9; d_gene: TRBD1; CDR3nt: TGTGCCAGCAGCTTTCAGGGGACAGGGCATTCACCCCTCCACTTT; CDR3aa: CASSFQGTGHSPLHF
len: 17; j_gene: TRBJ1-6; abundance: few; v_gene: TRBV13; d_gene: TRBD1; CDR3nt: TGTGCCAGCAGCTTAGGAGGAGGGACAGGGTTTAATTCACCCCTCCACTTT; CDR3aa: CASSLGGGTGFNSPLHF
len: 15; j_gene: TRBJ2-1; abundance: many; v_gene: TRBV6-2/TRBV6-3; d_gene: NA; CDR3nt: TGTGCCAGTAATCCAACAGGGAACTCCTACAATGAGCAGTTCTTC; CDR3aa: CASNPTGNSYNEQFF
len: 14; j_gene: TRBJ2-1; abundance: many; v_gene: TRBV29-1; d_gene: NA; CDR3nt: TGCAGCGTTGATTTCGGGGACAACTACAATGAGCAGTTCTTC; CDR3aa: CSVDFGDNYNEQFF
len: 11; j_gene: TRBJ2-1; abundance: many; v_gene: TRBV20-1; d_gene: NA; CDR3nt: TGCAGTGTGACCCGGAGGCATGAGCAGTTCTTC; CDR3aa: CSVTRRHEQFF
len: 12; j_gene: TRBJ2-1; abundance: many; v_gene: TRBV28; d_gene: NA; CDR3nt: TGTGCCAGCAGTTTACTTGGGCAAGAGCAGTTCTTC; CDR3aa: CASSLLGQEQFF
len: 15; j_gene: TRBJ2-1; abundance: many; v_gene: TRBV5-6; d_gene: NA; CDR3nt: TGTGCCAGCAGCGATCCCGGGGGTTCCTACAATGAGCAGTTCTTC; CDR3aa: CASSDPGGSYNEQFF
len: 14; j_gene: TRBJ1-1; abundance: many; v_gene: TRBV29-1; d_gene: TRBD1; CDR3nt: TGCAGCGACGGGACAGGGGGATGGGACACTGAAGCTTTCTTT; CDR3aa: CSDGTGGWDTEAFF
len: 12; j_gene: TRBJ1-2; abundance: few; v_gene: TRBV20-1; d_gene: NA; CDR3nt: TGCAGTGCTAGAGATGCATACTATGGCTACACCTTC; CDR3aa: CSARDAYYGYTF
len: 14; j_gene: TRBJ2-7; abundance: many; v_gene: TRBV20-1; d_gene: TRBD1; CDR3nt: TGCAGTGCCTCCTACGGGACAGGGGGCTACGAGCAGTACTTC; CDR3aa: CSASYGTGGYEQYF
len: 12; j_gene: TRBJ1-4; abundance: many; v_gene: TRBV7-9; d_gene: NA; CDR3nt: TGTGCCAGCAGCTTTAGTGGGGAAAAACTGTTTTTT; CDR3aa: CASSFSGEKLFF
len: 12; j_gene: TRBJ1-1; abundance: many; v_gene: TRBV4-2; d_gene: NA; CDR3nt: TGTGCCAGCAGCCAAGATACTACTGAAGCTTTCTTT; CDR3aa: CASSQDTTEAFF
len: 13; j_gene: TRBJ2-7; abundance: many; v_gene: TRBV20-1; d_gene: TRBD2; CDR3nt: TGCAGTGCTAGAGGGCTAGCGGGGGCCGAGCAGTACTTC; CDR3aa: CSARGLAGAEQYF
len: 13; j_gene: TRBJ2-3; abundance: many; v_gene: TRBV29-1; d_gene: NA; CDR3nt: TGCAGCGCCGGTGGACAGTCCACAGATACGCAGTATTTT; CDR3aa: CSAGGQSTDTQYF
len: 13; j_gene: TRBJ1-2; abundance: many; v_gene: TRBV29-1; d_gene: TRBD1; CDR3nt: TGCAGCGTCTGGTGGAAGGGGGCGGTCGGCTACACCTTC; CDR3aa: CSVWWKGAVGYTF
len: 14; j_gene: TRBJ2-1; abundance: NA; v_gene: TRBV20-1; d_gene: TRBD2; CDR3nt: TGCAGTGCTCGGGCCGGTAGCGGGAGGGGTGAGCAGTTCTTC; CDR3aa: CSARAGSGRGEQFF
len: 14; j_gene: TRBJ2-5; abundance: NA; v_gene: TRBV4-2; d_gene: TRBD1; CDR3nt: TGTGCCAGCAGCCAACTGGACAGGGGAGAGACCCAGTACTTC; CDR3aa: CASSQLDRGETQYF
len: 15; j_gene: TRBJ2-5; abundance: many; v_gene: TRBV7-2; d_gene: TRBD2; CDR3nt: TGTGCCAGCAGCTTGGAGCGGGGGGCCTGGGAGACCCAGTACTTC; CDR3aa: CASSLERGAWETQYF
len: 17; j_gene: TRBJ2-2; abundance: NA; v_gene: TRBV15; d_gene: NA; CDR3nt: TGTGCCACCAGCAGAGTAGGAGGGGAGCGAGCCACCGGGGAGCTGTTTTTT; CDR3aa: CATSRVGGERATGELFF
len: 13; j_gene: TRBJ1-2; abundance: few; v_gene: TRBV30; d_gene: NA; CDR3nt: TGTGCCTGGAGTTTGGACGGTTACTATGGCTACACCTTC; CDR3aa: CAWSLDGYYGYTF
len: 16; j_gene: TRBJ2-2; abundance: NA; v_gene: TRBV12-3/TRBV12-4; d_gene: NA; CDR3nt: TGTGCCAGCACGCGTCCCCTCGGCAGGTACACCGGGGAGCTGTTTTTT; CDR3aa: CASTRPLGRYTGELFF
len: 13; j_gene: TRBJ2-5; abundance: many; v_gene: TRBV29-1; d_gene: TRBD1; CDR3nt: TGCAGCGTTCTCCGGACAGGGCAAGAGACCCAGTACTTC; CDR3aa: CSVLRTGQETQYF
len: 15; j_gene: TRBJ2-7; abundance: few; v_gene: TRBV4-3; d_gene: NA; CDR3nt: TGCGCCAGCAGCCAAGCCCCCGGCAGTCTCTACGAGCAGTACTTC; CDR3aa: CASSQAPGSLYEQYF
len: 15; j_gene: TRBJ2-2; abundance: many; v_gene: TRBV4-3; d_gene: TRBD1; CDR3nt: TGCGCCAGCAGCCAAGGGACAGGGGTCACCGGGGAGCTGTTTTTT; CDR3aa: CASSQGTGVTGELFF
len: 14; j_gene: TRBJ2-1; abundance: many; v_gene: TRBV2; d_gene: NA; CDR3nt: TGTGCCGGCGCAGGGGCGAGTTCCTACAATGAGCAGTTCTTC; CDR3aa: CAGAGASSYNEQFF
len: 15; j_gene: TRBJ2-7; abundance: many; v_gene: TRBV6-2/TRBV6-3; d_gene: TRBD2; CDR3nt: TGTGCCAGCAGCCCCGCTAGCGGGAGCCCCTACGAGCAGTACTTC; CDR3aa: CASSPASGSPYEQYF
len: 16; j_gene: TRBJ2-2; abundance: NA; v_gene: TRBV24-1; d_gene: NA; CDR3nt: TGTGCCACCAGTGATTTGCCGGGTGGGAGGACCGGGGAGCTGTTTTTT; CDR3aa: CATSDLPGGRTGELFF
len: 20; j_gene: TRBJ2-7; abundance: few; v_gene: TRBV7-6; d_gene: TRBD2; CDR3nt: TGTGCCAGCAGCTTGAAATTTTCCGGGACTAGCGGGACGAGTAACTACGAGCAGTACTTC; CDR3aa: CASSLKFSGTSGTSNYEQYF
len: 14; j_gene: TRBJ2-1; abundance: NA; v_gene: TRBV29-1; d_gene: NA; CDR3nt: TGCAGCGAAAGGACGCTGAGCTCCTACAATGAGCAGTTCTTC; CDR3aa: CSERTLSSYNEQFF
len: 13; j_gene: TRBJ2-1; abundance: NA; v_gene: TRBV20-1; d_gene: NA; CDR3nt: TGCAGTGCTCTGGTGAGGGGCTTCAATGAGCAGTTCTTC; CDR3aa: CSALVRGFNEQFF
len: 16; j_gene: TRBJ2-3; abundance: many; v_gene: TRBV21-1; d_gene: NA; CDR3nt: TGTGCCAGCAGCAAAGAGGGGGTCCCGCAAAGTACAGGGCAGTATTTT; CDR3aa: CASSKEGVPQSTGQYF
len: 15; j_gene: TRBJ1-1; abundance: NA; v_gene: TRBV4-3; d_gene: NA; CDR3nt: TGCGCCAGCAGCCGGGGGGCAGGTTTGAACACTGAAGCTTTCTTT; CDR3aa: CASSRGAGLNTEAFF
len: 14; j_gene: TRBJ2-7; abundance: NA; v_gene: TRBV7-9; d_gene: TRBD1; CDR3nt: TGTGCCAGCAGCTTAACGGACAGGGATTACGAGCAGTACTTC; CDR3aa: CASSLTDRDYEQYF
len: 14; j_gene: TRBJ1-1; abundance: many; v_gene: TRBV28; d_gene: TRBD1; CDR3nt: TGTGCCAGCAGTTTTGACAGGGGTCTACCTGGTTTGTTCTTT; CDR3aa: CASSFDRGLPGLFF